This T cell receptor (beta chain) was sequenced for a study of CD8+CD57+ T cells in acquired aplastic anemia (dated by TCRdb to 2017 to 2018). Describing the broader study: On average, sorted CD4+ and CD8+ cells yielded 3.2 ug of extracted DNA, with a range of about 0.19 to 30 ug. CD8+CD57+ expansion was defined as frequency above the mean frequency observed in healthy subjects. Here is what the overall study found, with its caveats: Around 31 CD8+ CDR3 sequences were shared between patients and controls but appeared highly expressed in patients and within their immunodominant clones. Between patients and healthy controls, no significant difference in CD8+ Simpson's diversity was found (P=0.060).

Genomic DNA was used as template for profiling of TCR beta VDJ combinations and CDR3 sequences. An Illumina HiSeq 2000 was used for TCR repertoire sequencing. Under the source paper's analysis protocol: Repertoire assessment relied on Simpson's diversity index, CDR3 size and DJ length profiles, and TRBV/TRBJ rearrangement plots. The most abundant DNA sequence in the deep sequencing data was taken as the immunodominant clone. CDR3 amino acid sequences were checked for sharing across subjects and were also compared against the VDJdb database and published repertoires. TCRdb reworked the public reads: Q25 trimming with fastp, MiXCR clone assembly, productive beta chains retained. Entries are consolidated by CDR3 protein sequence, retaining the most common genes and DNA. TCRdb, rather than the study authors, made the V and J calls. The sample contains 50,000 or so distinct CDR3 sequences, roughly 60% of them found a single time. The top ten constitute 16% of the sample.

In the germline V gene (reference sequence), CDR1 corresponds to LNHNV and CDR2 to YYDKDF. Inclusive of the bounding cysteine and phenylalanine, the CDR3 is 15 residues long. The only DNA kept is the CDR3, 45 bases in frame from the first base. V loses 0 bases of germline sequence and J loses 1 base, and the interval between the two ends is 4 bases. Expansion of CD8+CD57+ cells had been shown by flow cytometry in the patients chosen for sequencing. All patients had severe acquired aplastic anemia diagnosed by International Study of Aplastic Anemia and Agranulocytosis and Camitta criteria. No patient had received any therapy when blood was sampled. TCR repertoires of sorted CD4+ and CD8+ blood T cells from severe aplastic anemia patients and healthy subjects were deep-sequenced in the study. In the USA, patient enrollment took place under clinicaltrials.gov protocols 00001620, 01623167, 00001397, 00071045, 00081523 and 00961064. Ficoll-Paque density gradient centrifugation was used to isolate peripheral blood mononuclear cells. Before DNA extraction, CD4+ and CD8+ T cells were sorted by FACS or by magnetic beads.

This clonotype was seen just once. There is no known antigen for this receptor. One base away there is no much larger clone; base qualities are not given. Resting on one read, the evidence is weak. The chain uses TRBV15 and TRBJ2-6; the D gene cannot be resolved reliably. This TCR came from a human donor with aplastic anemia. Sequencing was done on a sample of sorted CD4+, CD8+, or CD8+CD57+ T cells (not recorded which) from PBMCs. The CDR3 protein is CATSRDWSGANVLTF. The nucleotides read TGTGCCACCAGCAGAGATTGGTCTGGGGCCAACGTCCTGACTTTC.